What follows are 23 T cell receptor beta chains derived from one specimen sequenced in a study of T-cell reconstitution after alpha-beta-depleted transplantation in children. Unique molecular identifiers were incorporated into the prepared TCRbeta library. TCRdb analysed the PCR reads with MiXCR anew, one entry per CDR3 protein. Found here are 200,000 or so distinct CDR3 sequences, 5% to 6.5% of them singletons; the top ten hold 4.5%. Specimen: PBMCs, collected before TCRalphabeta/CD19-depleted stem cell transplant. Receptors originate from a girl under three years old with combined immunodeficiency, due to receive a stem cell transplant.

At least ten counts were recorded for this clonotype. The rearrangement uses TRBV4-3 and TRBJ2-1; 8 positions agree with TRBD2. The CDR3 is 15 amino acids. Germline V lookup: CDR1 LGHNA, CDR2 YSLEER. Losses at the gene ends were 0 bases for V and 7 bases for J; bases not matched to a gene: 5. DNA for the CDR3: TGCGCCAGCAGCCAAGAACGGGGCGGGGGGAATGAGCAGTTCTTC. This encodes CASSQERGGGNEQFF.

This clonotype came up many times. This chain joins TRBV5-1 and TRBJ1-1; D ambiguous. V lost 2 bases and J 1 base, leaving 9 bases between the germline ends. CDR1 SGHRS and CDR2 YFSETQ come from the germline V gene. The CDR3 has 14 amino acids. CDR3 protein: CASSFPSGNTEAFF. For the CDR3, the DNA is TGCGCCAGCAGCTTCCCCTCGGGGAACACTGAAGCTTTCTTT.

This clonotype has only a few counts. The chain carries TRBV9 and TRBJ2-7, with 8 nucleotides matching TRBD2. CDR1 is SGDLS, CDR2 YYNGEE, per germline. This CDR3 has 14 amino acids. V was clipped by 0 bases and J by 6 bases; unmatched bases: 5. The CDR3 sequence: CASSVALAGGEQYF. CDR3 in DNA: TGTGCCAGCAGCGTAGCGTTGGCGGGGGGCGAGCAGTACTTC. The full variable domain, completed using reference TRBV9 and TRBJ2-7, is DSGVTQTPKHLITATGQRVTLRCSPRSGDLSVYWYQQSLDQGLQFLIQYYNGEERAKGNILERFSAQQFPDLHSELNLSSLELGDSALYFCASSVALAGGEQYFGPGTRLTVT.

The rearrangement links TRBV2 to TRBJ2-1; 11 bases agree with TRBD2. Trimming cost V 6 bases and J 5 bases; bases outside gene matches: 6. The CDR3 totals 15 residues. Germline CDR1 and CDR2: SNHLY and FYNNEI. CDR3 residues: CASSPTSGSNNEQFF. The CDR3 bases are TGTGCCAGCAGCCCCACTAGCGGGAGCAACAATGAGCAGTTCTTC.

This clonotype was detected ten times or more. J is TRBJ2-1 and V is TRBV5-6, with 8 bases fitting TRBD1. The trim removed 3 bases at V and 10 bases at J, leaving 9 bases unmatched. This CDR3 region has 14 residues. The V gene's germline CDR1 is SGHDT and CDR2 YYEEEE. CDR3 region: CASSSDRAPVEQFF. CDR3 in DNA: TGTGCCAGCAGCTCGGACAGGGCCCCAGTGGAGCAGTTCTTC.

This clonotype was recorded at least ten times. Here the CDR3 DNA reads TGTGCCAGCAGCGGGCGGGGTAACTCCGATACGCAGTATTTT. Residues: CASSGRGNSDTQYF. V is TRBV9 and J is TRBJ2-3; a weak D match, TRBD2 (6 bases). CDR3 size: 14 residues. Germline assignment: CDR1 SGDLS and CDR2 YYNGEE. The V end lost 3 bases, the J end lost 6 bases, and 14 bases lay between the germline ends.

This clonotype occurred many times. CDR3 region: CASSLVWGYGYTF. The CDR3 DNA is TGTGCCAGCAGTTTAGTGTGGGGCTATGGCTACACCTTC. The chain recombines TRBV28 with TRBJ1-2; D is unresolved. With 2 bases removed from V and 4 bases from J, the gap between germline ends came to 8 bases. The CDR3 extends over 13 amino acids. Germline V gene sequence: CDR1 MDHEN, CDR2 SYDVKM.

This clonotype showed up many times. The gene calls are TRBV6-5 and TRBJ2-3; no reliable D call. Germline assignment: CDR1 MNHEY and CDR2 SVGAGI. The ends were cut back, 4 bases at V and 0 bases at J, with 8 bases in the middle. The CDR3 is 14 residues long. CDR3 residues: CASSSSPSTDTQYF. For the CDR3, the DNA is TGTGCCAGCAGTTCCTCCCCTAGCACAGATACGCAGTATTTT.

This clonotype occurred many times. The chain combines TRBV5-6 with TRBJ2-5, with TRBD2 identical over 15 bases. Germline lookup yields CDR1 SGHDT and CDR2 YYEEEE. This CDR3 is built from 15 residues. V was clipped by 9 bases and J by 5 bases; unmatched bases: 8. The CDR3 DNA reads TGTGCCACCGGACTAGCGGGAGGGCCTGAGGAGACCCAGTACTTC. As protein: CATGLAGGPEETQYF.

This clonotype occurred many times. The J gene is TRBJ2-7, the V gene TRBV7-2; D perhaps matches TRBD2 (6 bases). This CDR3 has 16 amino acids. Germline V gene lookup returns CDR1 SGHTA and CDR2 FQGNSA. V lost 4 bases and J lost 4, with 20 bases in between. DNA of the CDR3: TGTGCCAGCAGCTCGTTCCCCTGGGAGGAGTTTTACGAGCAGTACTTC. It encodes CASSSFPWEEFYEQYF.

This clonotype appeared many times. This chain joins TRBV20-1 and TRBJ1-5; D is possibly TRBD1 (5 bases). The CDR3 covers 16 residues. The V and J ends lost 0 bases and 0 bases respectively, with 12 bases between them. Germline V gene data show CDR1 as DFQATT and CDR2 as SNEGSKA (reference sequence). CDR3 nucleotides: TGCAGTGCTAGAGATCTTGAGGGGAGTAGCAATCAGCCCCAGCATTTT. It yields the protein CSARDLEGSSNQPQHF.

The sample holds many counts of this clonotype. This chain joins TRBV29-1 and TRBJ2-1, with TRBD1 as a possible D gene (5 bases). This CDR3 has 11 amino acids. Germline CDR1 is SQVTM and CDR2 is ANQGSEA. V shed 7 bases and J shed 8 bases, with 12 bases lying between them. CDR3 in amino acids: CSGGAVDEQFF. CDR3 DNA sequence: TGCAGCGGTGGGGCGGTGGATGAGCAGTTCTTC.

This clonotype was counted many times. J is TRBJ2-3 and V is TRBV5-1; 7 bases match TRBD2. The germline V gene has CDR1 SGHRS and CDR2 YFSETQ. This CDR3 comprises 16 residues. After removal of 4 bases from V and 2 bases from J, the junction contained 10 bases not matched to a gene. CDR3 sequence: CASSPDGGGNTDTQYF. CDR3 sequence (DNA): TGCGCCAGCAGCCCGGACGGCGGGGGAAACACAGATACGCAGTATTTT.

Many counts were recorded for this clonotype. The chain links TRBV28 to TRBJ2-7; D not certain. The CDR3 loop spans 12 amino acids. Germline assignment: CDR1 MDHEN and CDR2 SYDVKM. V was pared by 5 bases and J by 1 base, with 6 bases between. The CDR3 sequence: CASSEVSYEQYF. CDR3 in DNA: TGTGCCAGCAGTGAGGTTTCCTACGAGCAGTACTTC. The full variable domain, rest sourced from reference TRBV28 and TRBJ2-7, is DVKVTQSSRYLVKRTGEKVFLECVQDMDHENMFWYRQDPGLGLRLIYFSYDVKMKEKGDIPEGYSVSREKKERFSLILESASTNQTSMYLCASSEVSYEQYFGPGTRLTVT.

At least ten counts were recorded for this clonotype. The chain recombines TRBV29-1 with TRBJ2-7; D is uncertain. V was trimmed by 0 bases and J by 3 bases, leaving 9 bases between them. CDR1 SQVTM and CDR2 ANQGSEA come from the germline V gene. This CDR3 has 13 residues. The CDR3 nucleotides are TGCAGCGTTGAAGATAATGGCGTCTACGAGCAGTACTTC. The encoded protein is CSVEDNGVYEQYF.

This clonotype was detected only a few times. The genes are TRBV5-4 and TRBJ2-3, with 7 bases that match TRBD2. Germline V gene lookup returns CDR1 SGHNT and CDR2 YYREEE (reference sequence). CDR3 length: 15 amino acids. Trimming at V came to 1 base and at J to 5 bases, leaving 7 bases not matched to a gene. The CDR3, as DNA: TGTGCCAGCAGCTTGAGGACTAGGCAGATAGATACGCAGTATTTT. It yields the protein CASSLRTRQIDTQYF.

This clonotype was seen at least ten times. The chain couples TRBV15 to TRBJ1-6; a weak D match, TRBD1 (5 bases). This CDR3 spans 14 amino acids. Germline CDR1 LNHNV, CDR2 YYDKDF (reference sequence). Trimming shortened V by 4 bases and J by 5 bases, and 9 bases separated the two germline ends. The CDR3 reads CATSTGRNNSPLHF. CDR3 nucleotide sequence: TGTGCCACCAGCACAGGGCGTAATAATTCACCCCTCCACTTT.

In its sample, this clonotype was seen many times. The rearrangement links TRBV5-1 to TRBJ2-1; D possibly corresponds to TRBD2 (6 bases). Deletions cut 0 bases from V and 2 bases from J, with 12 bases between. Looked up from germline, CDR1 is SGHRS and CDR2 is YFSETQ. This CDR3 region has 16 residues. The CDR3 loop is CASSLVGSLTYNEQFF. CDR3 sequence (DNA): TGCGCCAGCAGCTTGGTCGGGAGCCTCACCTACAATGAGCAGTTCTTC.

This clonotype occurred many times. The chain employs TRBV7-2 and TRBJ2-7, with D unresolved. The CDR3 runs 17 residues. Germline V gene lookup returns CDR1 SGHTA and CDR2 FQGNSA. Trimming shortened V by 6 bases and J by 0 bases, and 21 bases separated the two germline ends. The CDR3 loop is CASSNRVSEPGSYEQYF. The CDR3 DNA is TGTGCCAGCAGTAACCGGGTCTCGGAGCCGGGCTCCTACGAGCAGTACTTC.

This clonotype was detected ten times or more. This chain links TRBV4-2 with TRBJ2-1, with TRBD2 matching 10 bases. The CDR3 covers 14 residues. CDR1 and CDR2 (germline): LGHNA, YNFKEQ. Trimming at V came to 5 bases and at J to 5 bases, leaving 3 bases not matched to a gene. CDR3 loop: CASSGLAGDNEQFF. DNA of the CDR3: TGTGCCAGCAGCGGGCTAGCGGGGGACAATGAGCAGTTCTTC.

This clonotype was recorded at least ten times. The chain is built from TRBV3-1 and TRBJ2-4; 9 bases are a match to TRBD1. Per the germline V gene, CDR1 is LGHDT and CDR2 is YNNKEL (reference sequence). The CDR3 runs 22 residues. The V segment lost 2 bases and the J segment 2 bases; nucleotides outside the gene matches: 22. The CDR3 sequence: CASSQPILTGTGFPLTKNIQYF. CDR3 nucleotides: TGTGCCAGCAGCCAACCAATCCTAACCGGGACAGGGTTCCCCTTAACCAAAAACATTCAGTACTTC.

This clonotype was counted ten times or more. The chain is built from TRBV24-1 and TRBJ2-5, with 13 nucleotides matching TRBD2. Unmatched junction bases numbered 9, after V lost 4 bases and J lost 5 bases. The V gene's germline CDR1 is KGHDR and CDR2 SFDVKD. This CDR3 region has 17 residues. The CDR3 nucleotides read TGTGCCACCAGTGACCACACCACTAGCGGGGGGGTTGAGACCCAGTACTTC. Its translation is CATSDHTTSGGVETQYF.

The sample holds many counts of this clonotype. The chain joins TRBV6-2 or TRBV6-3 to TRBJ2-2; TRBD1 aligns across 7 bases. CDR1 MNHEY and CDR2 SVGEGT come from the germline V gene. This CDR3 contains 16 residues. The trim removed 3 bases at V and 3 bases at J, leaving 7 bases unmatched. CDR3 coding DNA: TGTGCCAGCAGTTATTTTTCCGACAGGGACACCGGGGAGCTGTTTTTT. Protein product: CASSYFSDRDTGELFF.